This entry lists 25 T cell receptor beta chains sequenced from one sample in a study of T-cell memory formation after mild COVID-19. Via MiXCR, TCRdb re-called the 5' RACE reads, giving one row per CDR3 protein. In the table there are about 200,000 distinct CDR3 sequences, approximately 20% of which are singletons. Sequences were obtained from PBMCs or a T cell subset sorted from them (not recorded which). Receptors were obtained from an adult woman who had mild COVID-19 (a few samples of this study predate the infection). Cell type and time point are not known.

The genes are TRBV20-1 and TRBJ1-2, with D maybe TRBD1 (6 bases). Trimming left V 8 bases short and J 4 bases short, with 11 bases between. The CDR3 is made up of 11 amino acids. The germline V gene has CDR1 DFQATT and CDR2 SNEGSKA (reference sequence). Here the CDR3 reads CSPQGTYGYTF. CDR3 bases: TGCAGTCCACAGGGAACCTATGGCTACACCTTC.

This rearrangement joins TRBV6-5 to TRBJ2-7, with D perhaps matching TRBD2 (6 bases). This CDR3 is 11 amino acids long. With 7 bases removed from V and 6 bases from J, the gap between germline ends came to 10 bases. Germline CDR1 and CDR2: MNHEY and SVGAGI. CDR3 in amino acids: CASTNGGEQYF. CDR3 coding DNA: TGTGCCAGCACTAACGGGGGCGAGCAGTACTTC.

This clonotype was counted between two and nine times. This chain uses TRBV5-1 with TRBJ2-1, with D tentatively TRBD1 (5 bases). CDR3 length equals 14 residues. Germline loops: CDR1 SGHRS, CDR2 YFSETQ. The V and J ends lost 4 bases and 4 bases respectively, with 12 bases between them. CDR3 DNA sequence: TGCGCCAGCAGCCCGCCGACAGCATACAATGAGCAGTTCTTC. Its protein product is CASSPPTAYNEQFF.

In this sample, this clonotype turned up a few times. For the CDR3, the DNA is TGTGCCAGCAGCCTCCTGGGGCGGAGAACCTACAATGAGCAGTTCTTC. This translates into CASSLLGRRTYNEQFF. The rearrangement joins TRBV6-1 to TRBJ2-1, with a possible D match to TRBD1 (5 bases). This CDR3 contains 16 residues. V was cut by 6 bases and J by 2 bases, with 17 bases left in between. Germline V gene lookup returns CDR1 MNHNS and CDR2 SASEGT.

The sample holds a few counts of this clonotype. The gene calls are TRBV5-4 and TRBJ2-2; D might be TRBD2 (5 bases). The CDR3 contains 14 residues. Looked up from germline, CDR1 is SGHNT and CDR2 is YYREEE (reference sequence). The V gene lost 2 bases and the J gene lost 3 bases, with 8 bases spanning the gap. CDR3 DNA sequence: TGTGCCAGCAGCTTTGGACTGGACACCGGGGAGCTGTTTTTT. Protein product: CASSFGLDTGELFF.

The sample holds a few counts of this clonotype. The chain employs TRBV12-3 or TRBV12-4 and TRBJ1-2; TRBD1 aligns across 7 bases. V gave up 3 bases and J gave up 6 bases; unmatched junction bases: 1. The CDR3 extends over 12 amino acids. CDR3 region: CASSFDRDGYTF. The CDR3 DNA follows: TGTGCCAGCAGTTTCGACAGGGATGGCTACACCTTC.

V gene TRBV18 combines with J gene TRBJ1-1; no firm D call. V lost 3 bases, J lost 3 bases, and 2 bases lay in between. This CDR3 has 11 residues. CDR1 KGHSH and CDR2 LQKENI come from the germline V gene. CDR3 protein: CASSPDTEAFF. CDR3 sequence (DNA): TGTGCCAGCTCACCGGACACTGAAGCTTTCTTT. The full variable domain, with the rest looked up from reference TRBV18 and TRBJ1-1, is NAGVMQNPRHLVRRRGQEARLRCSPMKGHSHVYWYRQLPEEGLKFMVYLQKENIIDESGMPKERFSAEFPKEGPSILRIQQVVRGDSAAYFCASSPDTEAFFGQGTRLTVV.

This clonotype was detected a few times. V is TRBV7-3 and J is TRBJ2-7, with D unresolved. The CDR3 contains 15 residues. Germline loops: CDR1 SGHTA, CDR2 FQGTGA. V lost 2 bases and J lost 0, with 11 bases in between. Here the CDR3 reads CASSLFGGFSYEQYF. CDR3 DNA sequence: TGTGCCAGCAGCTTATTCGGTGGGTTCTCCTACGAGCAGTACTTC.

In nucleotides, the CDR3 is TGTGCCAGCAGTACCTTTTTCGGGTCTCGCTCCTACGAGCAGTACTTC. This translates into CASSTFFGSRSYEQYF. The genes are TRBV6-5 and TRBJ2-7; D unresolved. Germline lookup yields CDR1 MNHEY and CDR2 SVGAGI. V was pared by 5 bases and J by 0 bases, with 17 bases between. CDR3 length equals 16 residues.

V gene TRBV29-1 combines with J gene TRBJ2-2; 7 bases fit TRBD2. J lost 3 bases, V lost 5 bases, and 9 bases had no gene match. CDR3 length equals 15 residues. The germline CDR1 and CDR2 sequences are SQVTM and ANQGSEA. The DNA for the CDR3 is TGCAGCGTTTCACGCTCGGGGGGTTACACCGGGGAGCTGTTTTTT. Translation gives CSVSRSGGYTGELFF.

The genes are TRBV6-5 and TRBJ1-1; the D is unclear. The germline V and J ends were trimmed by 6 bases and 4 bases, with 15 bases remaining between them. The CDR3 is 14 amino acids. CDR1 and CDR2 (germline): MNHEY, SVGAGI. This CDR3 reads CASRNGGVGTEAFF. CDR3 in DNA: TGTGCCAGCAGAAACGGTGGGGTGGGCACTGAAGCTTTCTTT.

There are a few counts of this clonotype. This chain links TRBV12-3 or TRBV12-4 with TRBJ2-1; 10 nucleotides match TRBD2. This CDR3 spans 14 amino acids. V was pared by 8 bases and J by 6 bases, with 7 bases of the junction left unmatched. CDR3 coding DNA: TGTGCCAGCGGGGTAGCGGGGGGCGTCAATGAGCAGTTCTTC. Its protein is CASGVAGGVNEQFF.

The chain recombines TRBV20-1 with TRBJ1-5; D gene unclear. V was trimmed by 2 bases and J by 1 base, leaving 12 bases between them. CDR1 DFQATT and CDR2 SNEGSKA come from the germline V gene (reference sequence). This CDR3 comprises 15 residues. The CDR3 DNA is TGCAGTGCTAGACCGGAGGTTTTAAGCAATCAGCCCCAGCATTTT. Translated, it gives CSARPEVLSNQPQHF.

The table lists this clonotype with a few counts. In DNA form, the CDR3 reads TGTGCCATCAGTGTTATTGGGGGCAATCAGCCCCAGCATTTT. Its protein is CAISVIGGNQPQHF. The V and J genes are TRBV10-3 and TRBJ1-5; D is undetermined. This CDR3 spans 14 amino acids. Trimming shortened V by 4 bases and J by 2 bases, and 9 bases separated the two germline ends. CDR1 and CDR2 (germline): ENHRY, SYGVKD.

This clonotype was seen more than once but under ten times. This chain links TRBV7-2 with TRBJ2-7; 7 nucleotides match TRBD1. Germline CDR1 is SGHTA and CDR2 is FQGNSA. The V segment lost 5 bases and the J segment 3 bases; nucleotides outside the gene matches: 10. This CDR3 is 15 amino acids long. Here the CDR3 reads CASSRLWQGVYEQYF. CDR3 nucleotide sequence: TGTGCCAGCAGCCGCCTTTGGCAGGGGGTCTACGAGCAGTACTTC.

This clonotype is a singleton in its sample. The CDR3: CASSRSLLGGPNQPQHF. The CDR3, as DNA: TGCGCCAGCAGCCGGAGCCTGTTAGGAGGTCCAAATCAGCCCCAGCATTTT. V usage is TRBV4-1 and J usage is TRBJ1-5; D gene ambiguous. The CDR3 covers 17 residues. Germline CDR1 and CDR2: MGHRA and YSYEKL. The V end was cut by 4 bases, the J end by 4 bases, with 20 bases between.

The chain employs TRBV6-4 and TRBJ2-7; possible D gene TRBD1, 6 bases. The CDR3 is made up of 12 amino acids. Germline CDR1 MRHNA, CDR2 SNTAGT. The germline V and J ends were trimmed by 0 bases and 6 bases, with 6 bases remaining between them. CDR3 in amino acids: CASSDSGGEQYF. The CDR3 DNA sequence: TGTGCCAGCAGTGACTCAGGGGGCGAGCAGTACTTC.

The V call is TRBV5-1, the J call TRBJ2-2; a weak D match, TRBD1 (7 bases). The V gene's germline CDR1 is SGHRS and CDR2 YFSETQ. V lost 7 bases, J lost 4 bases, and 14 bases lay in between. The CDR3 loop spans 14 amino acids. DNA for the CDR3: TGCGCCAGCTTCGACCAGGGGGGCACCGGGGAGCTGTTTTTT. Translation gives CASFDQGGTGELFF.

This chain joins TRBV5-1 and TRBJ2-3; maybe TRBD1 (5 bases). The CDR3 runs to 14 residues. The V gene's germline CDR1 is SGHRS and CDR2 YFSETQ. V lost 3 bases and J 8 bases, leaving 16 bases between the germline ends. CDR3 loop: CASSSALDNPTQYF. The CDR3, as DNA: TGCGCCAGCAGCTCGGCGTTGGACAATCCTACGCAGTATTTT.

This clonotype appeared a few times. V usage is TRBV6-6 and J usage is TRBJ1-5; D is possibly TRBD1 (6 bases). This CDR3 comprises 14 residues. The germline gives CDR1 MNHNY, CDR2 SVGAGI (reference sequence). V lost 2 bases and J 6 bases, leaving 11 bases between the germline ends. The DNA for the CDR3 is TGTGCCAGCAGTTACGTACAGGGAGGTCAGCCCCAGCATTTT. It encodes CASSYVQGGQPQHF.

The rearrangement links TRBV4-1 to TRBJ2-1, with D perhaps TRBD1 (5 bases). Deletions cut 1 base from V and 3 bases from J, with 13 bases between. The V gene's germline CDR1 is MGHRA and CDR2 YSYEKL. CDR3 length: 16 residues. As DNA, the CDR3 is TGCGCCAGCAGCCAAGGCCCGCAGGGTCACTACAATGAGCAGTTCTTC. Translation gives CASSQGPQGHYNEQFF.

This clonotype came up a few times. V usage is TRBV12-5 and J usage is TRBJ2-3; 10 bases align to TRBD2. The germline CDR1 and CDR2 sequences are LGHNT and FRNRAP. The CDR3 has 20 residues. V lost 5 bases and J lost 0; bases outside the gene matches: 17. CDR3 sequence: CASGTHSWVAGGLSTDTQYF. The CDR3 region has the DNA TGTGCTAGTGGTACCCATTCCTGGGTAGCGGGAGGCCTTAGCACAGATACGCAGTATTTT.

This clonotype has at least ten counts. The chain has TRBV12-3 or TRBV12-4 and TRBJ2-7; D is undetermined. CDR3 size: 13 residues. V was pared by 1 base and J by 5 bases, with 9 bases between. The CDR3 DNA sequence: TGTGCCAGCAGTTTAGGGCAGGTGGACGAGCAGTACTTC. Translated, it gives CASSLGQVDEQYF.

This rearrangement joins TRBV9 to TRBJ2-5; D gene unclear. V was shortened by 0 bases and J by 2 bases, with 14 bases between the two germline ends. Germline lookup yields CDR1 SGDLS and CDR2 YYNGEE. This CDR3 comprises 16 residues. CDR3 nucleotides: TGTGCCAGCAGCGTAGCGGGCGGACCGACACAAGAGACCCAGTACTTC. The encoded protein is CASSVAGGPTQETQYF.

There are many counts of this clonotype. The gene calls are TRBV7-2 and TRBJ1-5; D not resolved. Germline V CDR1 and CDR2: SGHTA, FQGNSA. The CDR3 has 13 residues. V was clipped by 3 bases and J by 4 bases, with 7 bases between them. CDR3 amino acids: CASSLGQNQPQHF. CDR3 sequence (DNA): TGTGCCAGCAGCTTGGGCCAGAATCAGCCCCAGCATTTT.